This record looks at one T cell receptor beta chain sequence and its context. CDR1 is SGHAT and CDR2 is FQNNGV in the germline V gene. Trimming took 3 bases from V and 4 from J; bases not matched to a gene: 10. CDR3 length equals 17 residues. Time point indicated: blood from clinic visit 5 months post-surgery; TSC patient then seizure free. This entry comes from a study of brain T cells in children with intractable seizures. This table comes from immunoSEQ multiplex PCR, and its TCRdb copy is limited to in-frame clones, with some not included. The sample includes about 350,000 clones, roughly 92% of them seen just once.

The chain uses TRBV11-2 and TRBJ2-3; 10 bases are a match to TRBD2. Material: peripheral blood, obtained roughly 5 months after surgery. This clonotype originated in a boy younger than two with tuberous sclerosis and intractable seizures. The CDR3 reads CASSFPIAGGFPDTQYF. In DNA, the CDR3 is TGTGCCAGCAGCTTCCCAATAGCGGGAGGCTTCCCAGATACGCAGTATTTT. Based on the CDR3 plus reference TRBV11-2 and TRBJ2-3, the full variable domain is EAGVAQSPRYKIIEKRQSVAFWCNPISGHATLYWYQQILGQGPKLLIQFQNNGVVDDSQLPKDRFSAERLKGVDSTLKIQPAKLEDSAVYLCASSFPIAGGFPDTQYFGPGTRLTVL.